This T cell receptor (beta chain) was identified during a study of T cell responses to AZD1222 COVID-19 vaccine. Findings and limits, study-wide: A mostly white British donor set with more females was recruited, and clonal diversity was possibly underestimated. Repertoire samples came only from after the peak T cell response. It was only a handful of AZD1222 recipients who were seropositive at baseline.

The method was immunoSEQ multiplex PCR; TCRdb's version includes in-frame clones alone and lacks a portion of them. The data hold about 140,000 clones, with 80% to 90% observed a single time. A word on this clone: The antigen is undetermined.

Germline CDR1 is MNHEY and CDR2 is SMNVEV (reference sequence). This CDR3 contains 14 residues. The V and J ends lost 4 bases and 0 bases respectively, with 8 bases between them. The chain carries TRBV27 and TRBJ2-3; D unresolved. This material consisted of peripheral blood, taken on day 0 of AZD1222 vaccination. This clonotype originated in an adult in good health. CDR3 sequence (DNA): TGTGCCAGCAGTTCGCTTTTTAGCACAGATACGCAGTATTTT. It is translated as CASSSLFSTDTQYF.